The T cell receptor beta chain described here comes from a study of T cell responses to AZD1222 COVID-19 vaccine. Whole-study results and caveats: The study reported that nearly half of spike-specific TCRs target unmutated variant regions.

As concerns this clone: The antigen is not known. Other DNA sequences in the sample encode the same CDR3.

The CDR3 totals 13 residues. V was clipped by 6 bases and J by 2 bases, with 10 bases between them. Generated by immunoSEQ multiplex PCR, the TCRdb table keeps only in-frame clones and is missing some. The table has around 140,000 clones, 92% seen once; the top ten hold less than 4.5%. This chain links TRBV12-3 or TRBV12-4 with TRBJ2-5; D unresolved. The input for sequencing was peripheral blood, taken on day 0 of AZD1222 vaccination. The origin of this receptor is an adult in good health. Here the CDR3 DNA reads TGTGCCAGCAGCCCGGTCGGTCAAGAGACCCAGTACTTC. It encodes CASSPVGQETQYF.